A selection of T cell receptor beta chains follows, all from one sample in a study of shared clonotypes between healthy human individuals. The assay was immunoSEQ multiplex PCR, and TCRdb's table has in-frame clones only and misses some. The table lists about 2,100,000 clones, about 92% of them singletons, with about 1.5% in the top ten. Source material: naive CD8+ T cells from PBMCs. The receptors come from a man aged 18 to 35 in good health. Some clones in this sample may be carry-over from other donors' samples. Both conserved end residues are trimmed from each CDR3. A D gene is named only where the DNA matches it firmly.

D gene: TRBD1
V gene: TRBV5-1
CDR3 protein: ASSLARDRGRDDYGYT

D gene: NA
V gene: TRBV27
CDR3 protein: ASSPKRSFNEKLF

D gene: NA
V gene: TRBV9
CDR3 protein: ASSVYSNQPQH

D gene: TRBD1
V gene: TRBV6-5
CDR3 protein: ASSYTRQGAYNEQF

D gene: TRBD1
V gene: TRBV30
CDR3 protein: AWSPTGANTEAF

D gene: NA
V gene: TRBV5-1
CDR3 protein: ASSLGGPSGFTYEQY

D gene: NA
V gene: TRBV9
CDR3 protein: ASSDSGGNTEAF

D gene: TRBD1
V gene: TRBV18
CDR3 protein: ASSTGTGGSNQPQH

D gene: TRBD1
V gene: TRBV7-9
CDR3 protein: ASSPLRTGSYEQY

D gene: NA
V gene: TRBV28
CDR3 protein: ASSQGSGAGANVLT

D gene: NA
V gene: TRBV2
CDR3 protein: ASSRGAIQETQY

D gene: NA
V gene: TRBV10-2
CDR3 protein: ASSDRGANGNTIY

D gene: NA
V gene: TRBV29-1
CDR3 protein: SVYIQSRANVLT

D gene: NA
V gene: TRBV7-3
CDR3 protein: ASSLVGSTDTQY

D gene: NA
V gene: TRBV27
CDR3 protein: ASSFRGGYNSPLH

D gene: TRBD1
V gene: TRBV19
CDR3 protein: ASSITWTGDNQPQH

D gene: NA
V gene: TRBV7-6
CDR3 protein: ASRPPGVHEQY

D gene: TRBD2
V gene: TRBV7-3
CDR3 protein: ASSSRELFYEQY

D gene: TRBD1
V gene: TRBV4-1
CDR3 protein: ASSITSGGGEQY

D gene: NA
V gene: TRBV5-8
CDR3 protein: ASSLERAGYEQY

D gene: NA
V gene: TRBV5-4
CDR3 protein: ASSPPLGSQPQH

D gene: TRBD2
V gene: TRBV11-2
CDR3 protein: ASTPASGLEQY

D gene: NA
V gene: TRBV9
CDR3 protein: ASSENLGQGGAETQY

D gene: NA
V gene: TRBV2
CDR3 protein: ASSHWTSTNEKLF

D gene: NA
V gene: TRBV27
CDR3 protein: ASSFGAPYEQY

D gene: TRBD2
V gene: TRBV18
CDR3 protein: ASSPPKGSGNRLEQY

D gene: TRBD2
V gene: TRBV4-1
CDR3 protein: ASSQVTSGTYEQY

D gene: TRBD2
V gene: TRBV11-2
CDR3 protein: ASSSWTSGAHEQF

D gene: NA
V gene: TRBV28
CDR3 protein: ASNKINTEAF

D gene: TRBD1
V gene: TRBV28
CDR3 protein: ASTSQGVMVLSNEKLF

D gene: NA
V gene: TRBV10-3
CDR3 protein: AIRLGFTMNTEAF

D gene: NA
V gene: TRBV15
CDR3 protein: ATSRDGSGSGNEQF

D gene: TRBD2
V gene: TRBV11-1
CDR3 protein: ASSFSTSGRNNEQF

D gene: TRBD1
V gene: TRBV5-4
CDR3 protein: ASSFGQGDAETQY

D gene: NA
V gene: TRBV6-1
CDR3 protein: ASSSGSWYGYT

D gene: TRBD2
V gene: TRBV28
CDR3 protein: ASSLLTSGTGEQY

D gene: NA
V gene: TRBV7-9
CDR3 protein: ASSSGTPAGNQPQH

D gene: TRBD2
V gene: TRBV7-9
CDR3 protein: ASSLFRASGSDEQF

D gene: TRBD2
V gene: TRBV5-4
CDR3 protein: ASSLLAGGPYEQY

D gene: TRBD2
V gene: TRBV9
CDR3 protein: ASSAGQAGLAGGITGELF

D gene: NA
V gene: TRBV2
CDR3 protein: ASSEVRQGIYEQY

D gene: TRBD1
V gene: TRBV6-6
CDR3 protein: ASRQGVRNQPQH

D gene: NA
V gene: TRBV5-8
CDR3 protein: ASSPNQPQH

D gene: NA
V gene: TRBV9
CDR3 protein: ASSPTSMLLSEQY

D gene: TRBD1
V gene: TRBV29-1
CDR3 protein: SARDRGLNEQF

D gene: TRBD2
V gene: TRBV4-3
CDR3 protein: ASSQESFSGRYPYNEQF

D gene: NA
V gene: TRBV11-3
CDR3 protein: ASSLEASSYNEQF

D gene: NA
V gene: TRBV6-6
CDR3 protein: ASSTWESSTDTQY

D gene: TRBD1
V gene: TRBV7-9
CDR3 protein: ASSTRDSTNEKLF